The source of this TCR beta chain is a study of CD8 T cells in Susac syndrome (dated by TCRdb to between 2018 and 2021). Background on the whole study: Repertoire sequencing was used to test whether CD8+ T cell activation and differentiation in Susac syndrome was antigen driven. CD8+ T cell repertoire clonality was compared between eleven to twelve healthy donors, approximately 14 Susac syndrome patients and 15 multiple sclerosis patients.

The paper's findings and limits, for the study overall: The number of individuals in the TCR sequencing and HLA analysis was recognized as being relatively small.

RNA was extracted using the RNeasy kit, and roughly 0.5 to 1 microgram was reverse transcribed with random hexamers. The immunoSEQ multiplex PCR assay, which covers 54 Vbeta and 13 Jbeta segments, was used to amplify TCR beta CDR3 regions. PCR amplification bias was corrected using a synthetic template baseline for primer optimization and computational correction. The original methods were these. Reads were assigned to V, D and J genes according to IMGT and analyzed in immunoSEQ Analyzer, with only productive sequences retained. Clonality was computed as one minus Shannon entropy normalized by log2 of the number of productive unique sequences. Public and private clones were assessed among the 100 most prevalent clones of each patient and control. Susac-specific clones were defined as absent from healthy and MS cohorts, around 980 published viral clones and other ImmuneACCESS disease sequences. Using fastp at Q25 and MiXCR, TCRdb reprocessed the public reads and kept productive beta chains. One record per CDR3 amino acid sequence lists the most common genes and DNA. TCRdb's processing, not the authors', yielded these V and J calls. This sample holds fewer than 200,000 distinct CDR3 sequences; roughly 95% were observed only once. Together, the top ten hold roughly 0.16% of the sample.

As regards this clonotype: Its antigen target is currently unknown. Base qualities are not at hand, and no much larger clone is one base apart.

Peripheral blood CD8+ and CD4+ T cells from healthy donors, Susac syndrome patients and multiple sclerosis patients were profiled using high-throughput TCR beta sequencing. The multiple sclerosis controls were treatment-naive patients who had stable or active relapsing-remitting disease and met the revised McDonald criteria. Bulk CD8+ and CD4+ T cells were purified by magnetic negative isolation, whereas CD8+ TEMRA cells were enriched by FACS. Blood was drawn into EDTA tubes, processed within 24 hours, and PBMCs were isolated by density gradient centrifugation. PBMCs destined for TCR sequencing were cryopreserved in liquid nitrogen and later thawed in a 37 °C water bath. Purity of sorted or isolated CD4+, CD8+ and CD8+ TEMRA cells was at least 90%. CDR3 length: 14 amino acids, cysteine to phenylalanine. Kept here is only the CDR3 DNA, which spans 42 bases and is read in frame from base 1. CDR1 and CDR2 are drawn from the germline V gene (reference sequence): GTSNPN, SVGIG. The junction shows trimming of 0 bases on V and 7 bases on J, plus 15 bases between the germline ends.

Sequenced sample: CD8+ T cells from PBMCs. The sequence joins TRBV30 to TRBJ1-2, with the D gene uncertain. The sequence came from a human donor with multiple sclerosis. At the DNA level, the sequence is TGTGCCTGGAGTGTACAAGAGGTCGGCTCTGGCTACACCTTC. Translated, this gives CAWSVQEVGSGYTF. Here the CDR3 is joined to the reference TRBV30 and TRBJ1-2 genes, and the full variable domain is: SQTIHQWPATLVQPVGSPLSLECTVEGTSNPNLYWYRQAAGRGLQLLFYSVGIGQISSEVPQNLSASRPQDRQFILSSKKLLLSDSGFYLCAWSVQEVGSGYTFGSGTRLTVV.